This T cell receptor (beta chain) comes out of a study of human T cells and chemical hapten exposure. CDR1 is DFQATT and CDR2 is SNEGSKA in the germline V gene (reference sequence). Germline trimming cut 3 bases from V and 9 bases from J; bases unmatched to any gene: 11. The CDR3 is 15 amino acids. This clonotype has ten or more counts. TCRdb re-called the RACE reads with MiXCR, one entry per CDR3 protein. The repertoire includes about 46,000 distinct CDR3 sequences, 3.5% to 4.5% of them detected once, and about 1.5% sits in the top ten. Time point of the sample: healthy volunteer bleed at 2 weeks. Before extraction, the whole blood was not fractionated, and total RNA was taken from it.

This rearrangement joins TRBV20-1 to TRBJ1-6, with TRBD1 matching 7 bases. The sequencing sample was made of whole blood. The TCR sequence derives from a female donor in good health. Some clones in this sample may be carry-over from other donors' samples. The CDR3, as DNA: TGCAGTGCTAGGAGGGGGCAGGGTAGGGTTTCACCCCTCCACTTT. This encodes CSARRGQGRVSPLHF.